The 29 T cell receptor beta chains listed next were all sequenced from one sample in a study of blood T cell repertoires in COVID-19. Some clones are missing from TCRdb's copy, which holds only in-frame ones; the method was immunoSEQ multiplex PCR. The data hold over 200,000 clones, with 70% to 90% observed a single time. The specimen sequenced was PBMCs or T cells enriched from blood (not recorded which). These receptors were taken from a man aged 25 to 45 who had recovered from COVID-19.

The chain has TRBV24-1 and TRBJ1-5, with D possibly being TRBD1 (5 bases). Trimming cost V 3 bases and J 9 bases, with 14 bases left between them. The CDR3 totals 14 residues. Per the germline V gene, CDR1 is KGHDR and CDR2 is SFDVKD. The CDR3 DNA follows: TGTGCCACCAGTGATGTCTACGGGGGGGGGCCCCAGCATTTT. It specifies CATSDVYGGGPQHF.

This sequence joins TRBV2 and TRBJ2-1; D gene unclear. The CDR3 runs to 14 residues. Germline V gene sequence: CDR1 SNHLY, CDR2 FYNNEI. The V gene lost 7 bases and the J gene lost 5 bases, with 15 bases spanning the gap. CDR3 sequence reads: CASKKQVGHNEQFF. CDR3 in DNA: TGTGCCAGCAAGAAGCAGGTTGGTCACAATGAGCAGTTCTTC.

The gene calls are TRBV3-1 (or the pseudogene TRBV3-2) and TRBJ2-2; 10 bases line up with TRBD1. Germline V lookup: CDR1 LGHDT, CDR2 YNNKEL (reference sequence). The CDR3 has 14 amino acids. After removal of 8 bases from V and 7 bases from J, the junction contained 7 bases not matched to a gene. This CDR3 reads CASSVGQGNGELFF. The DNA for the CDR3 is TGTGCCAGCTCCGTGGGACAGGGGAACGGGGAGCTGTTTTTT.

This clone was observed a single time. This rearrangement joins TRBV27 to TRBJ2-7; the match to TRBD2 covers 7 bases. After removal of 3 bases from V and 5 bases from J, the junction contained 4 bases not matched to a gene. Germline V gives CDR1 MNHEY, CDR2 SMNVEV (reference sequence). The CDR3 covers 13 residues. CDR3 amino acids: CASSFRGVDEQYF. CDR3 bases: TGTGCCAGCAGTTTTCGGGGGGTCGACGAGCAGTACTTC.

The rearrangement joins TRBV7-2 to TRBJ1-1, with 7 bases aligning to TRBD1. V dropped 1 base and J dropped 4; count of bases not matched to a gene: 6. The CDR3 is made up of 15 amino acids. Germline V gene lookup returns CDR1 SGHTA and CDR2 FQGNSA. CDR3 bases: TGTGCCAGCAGCTTAGAACAGGGGAGCGGCACTGAAGCTTTCTTT. Protein product: CASSLEQGSGTEAFF.

The chain joins TRBV21-1 to TRBJ2-3; the DNA was not used to check the table's D call, TRBD2. TRBV21-1 corresponds to a pseudogene. This CDR3 has 16 amino acids. CDR3 residues: CASSKDEGASTDTQYF. CDR3 DNA sequence: TGTGCCAGCAGCAAAGATGAGGGAGCGAGCACAGATACGCAGTATTTT.

This chain links TRBV4-3 with TRBJ1-2; TRBD1 aligns across 9 bases. The CDR3 is made up of 17 amino acids. Germline CDR1 is LGHNA and CDR2 is YSLEER. The J segment lost 4 bases and the V segment lost 4 bases, leaving 13 bases of the junction unmatched. In nucleotides, the CDR3 is TGCGCCAGCAGCCCGGACAGGGGTGCGATGGCGCCCTATGGCTACACCTTC. Its translation: CASSPDRGAMAPYGYTF.

The J gene is TRBJ2-1, the V gene TRBV7-6; 10 positions match TRBD1. The germline V gene has CDR1 SGHVS and CDR2 FNYEAQ. V lost 1 base to trimming and J lost 14 bases; unmatched junction nucleotides: 8. The CDR3 length is 14 residues. The CDR3 bases are TGTGCCAGCAGCTTAGTGGGACAGGGGCAATCGAAGTTCTTC. This sequence encodes CASSLVGQGQSKFF. Combining the CDR3 with reference TRBV7-6 and TRBJ2-1 gives the whole variable domain GAGVSQSPRYKVTKRGQDVALRCDPISGHVSLYWYRQALGQGPEFLTYFNYEAQQDKSGLPNDRFSAERPEGSISTLTIQRTEQRDSAMYRCASSLVGQGQSKFFGPGTRLTVL.

In its sample, this clone was seen a few times. The rearrangement links TRBV30 to TRBJ1-2; no reliable D call. Germline lookup yields CDR1 GTSNPN and CDR2 SVGIG (reference sequence). The CDR3 covers 13 residues. V lost 0 bases and J 5 bases, leaving 10 bases between the germline ends. The CDR3 loop reads CAWSVEADYGYTF. CDR3 coding DNA: TGTGCCTGGAGTGTTGAGGCAGATTATGGCTACACCTTC.

The chain joins TRBV5-1 to TRBJ2-7; TRBD1 matches at 8 bases. With V trimmed by 4 bases and J by 6 bases, 12 bases remained unmatched. The CDR3 contains 15 residues. Germline loops: CDR1 SGHRS, CDR2 YFSETQ. The chain's CDR3 is CASSGQGSMVGEQYF. The CDR3 nucleotides are TGCGCCAGCAGCGGACAGGGTAGTATGGTTGGCGAGCAGTACTTC.

The rearrangement links TRBV7-2 to TRBJ1-1; D remains ambiguous. Trimming shortened V by 6 bases and J by 0 bases, and 8 bases separated the two germline ends. The CDR3 runs 13 residues. Looked up from germline, CDR1 is SGHTA and CDR2 is FQGNSA. Here the CDR3 DNA reads TGTGCCAGCAGTATGAACATGAACACTGAAGCTTTCTTT. This sequence encodes CASSMNMNTEAFF.

The chain has TRBV27 and TRBJ2-5; no definite D call. Looked up from germline, CDR1 is MNHEY and CDR2 is SMNVEV (reference sequence). V dropped 4 bases and J dropped 1 base, with 4 bases sitting between them. The CDR3 is 12 residues long. The CDR3 DNA follows: TGTGCCAGCAGTTCCCGCCAAGAGACCCAGTACTTC. Its translation is CASSSRQETQYF.

The J gene is TRBJ2-3, the V gene TRBV6-2 or TRBV6-3; D possibly corresponds to TRBD2 (5 bases). Trimming took 2 bases from V and 6 from J, leaving 18 bases between them. Germline CDR1 and CDR2: MNHEY and SVGEGT. This CDR3 region has 16 residues. CDR3 amino acids: CASSYPPVPTGDTQYF. The CDR3 nucleotides are TGTGCCAGCAGTTACCCACCAGTACCAACGGGGGATACGCAGTATTTT.

The table lists this clone with a count of one. CDR3 residues: CASSYGSGNQPQHF. In nucleotides, the CDR3 is TGTGCCAGCAGTTACGGTTCAGGGAATCAGCCCCAGCATTTT. The gene calls are TRBV6-2 or TRBV6-3 and TRBJ1-5, with D perhaps TRBD1 (5 bases). From germline, CDR1 is MNHEY and CDR2 SVGEGT. Between the trimmed V and J ends, which lost 2 bases and 4 bases, there was a span of 9 bases. This CDR3 contains 14 residues.

The chain is built from TRBV12-2 and TRBJ2-7; no check of the table's D call, TRBD2, against the DNA was made. TRBV12-2 is an annotated pseudogene. CDR3 length: 17 residues. The CDR3 DNA follows: TGTGCAAGTCACGGGACTAGCGGGGGGGCCCCAACGTACGAGCAGTACTTC. Its translation: CASHGTSGGAPTYEQYF.

Regarding this clone: A junction boundary mismatches the germline segment, possibly from a read error. J is TRBJ1-5 and V is TRBV11-2; 8 bases are shared with TRBD1. The CDR3 totals 14 residues. Per germline, CDR1 SGHAT and CDR2 FQNNGV. CDR3: CASSPGTGNLPQHF. CDR3 nucleotide sequence: TGTGCCAGCAGCCCCGGGACAGGTAATCTGCCCCAGCATTTT.

V usage is TRBV2 and J usage is TRBJ1-6, with 9 bases aligning to TRBD1. Germline V lookup: CDR1 SNHLY, CDR2 FYNNEI. V gave up 1 base and J gave up 7 bases; unmatched junction bases: 2. The CDR3 loop spans 15 amino acids. The CDR3 sequence is CASSEGTGVNSPLHF. The CDR3 nucleotides are TGTGCCAGCAGTGAAGGGACAGGGGTGAATTCACCCCTCCACTTT.

V is TRBV7-2 and J is TRBJ2-1, with 10 bases matching TRBD2. V lost 4 bases to trimming and J lost 7 bases; unmatched junction nucleotides: 10. Germline CDR1 and CDR2: SGHTA and FQGNSA. The CDR3 is made up of 16 amino acids. In DNA form, the CDR3 reads TGTGCCAGCAGCTCAATGTCTAGCGGGAGATCTAATGAGCAGTTCTTC. Translation gives CASSSMSSGRSNEQFF.

V gene TRBV4-1 combines with J gene TRBJ1-5; D unresolved. The germline V gene encodes CDR1 MGHRA and CDR2 YSYEKL. Trimming cost V 1 base and J 9 bases, with 13 bases left between them. This CDR3 has 14 residues. The CDR3 nucleotides are TGCGCCAGCAGCCAAGCCTATGAACCGGGGCCCCAGCATTTT. This translates into CASSQAYEPGPQHF.

This chain connects TRBV5-1 to TRBJ1-2, with a tentative D call TRBD1 (5 bases). CDR1 is SGHRS, CDR2 YFSETQ, per germline. Trimming cost V 3 bases and J 8 bases, with 14 bases left between them. This CDR3 region has 13 residues. The CDR3 is CASSSASGQGYTF. CDR3 nucleotides: TGCGCCAGCAGCTCAGCTTCAGGGCAGGGCTACACCTTC.

The chain uses TRBV19 and TRBJ2-7; 12 nucleotides match TRBD2. V lost 6 bases, J lost 2 bases, and 2 bases stayed unmatched. CDR1 and CDR2 from the germline V gene are LNHDA and SQIVND (reference sequence). The CDR3 loop spans 14 amino acids. Here the CDR3 DNA reads TGTGCCAGTAGAACTAGCGGGAGGCCCTACGAGCAGTACTTC. Amino acid sequence: CASRTSGRPYEQYF.

The CDR3 protein is CASSIGRGRDSPLHF. CDR3 nucleotides: TGTGCCAGTAGTATAGGGCGGGGTAGAGACTCACCCCTCCACTTT. The chain uses TRBV19 and TRBJ1-6; the D is unclear. CDR1 and CDR2 from the germline V gene are LNHDA and SQIVND (reference sequence). V dropped 1 base and J dropped 10 bases, with 14 bases sitting between them. The CDR3 is 15 residues long.

The rearrangement uses TRBV5-1 and TRBJ2-6, with a possible D match to TRBD2 (6 bases). Germline V lookup: CDR1 SGHRS, CDR2 YFSETQ. Trimming removed 4 bases from V and 4 bases from J, with 15 bases in between. The CDR3 covers 16 residues. The DNA of the CDR3 is TGCGCCAGCAGCGGGGGACTCCTTGTAGGGGCCAACGTCCTGACTTTC. Translated: CASSGGLLVGANVLTF.

This chain joins TRBV4-3 and TRBJ1-2, with 8 bases matching TRBD1. Germline loops: CDR1 LGHNA, CDR2 YSLEER. The CDR3 is 16 residues long. Unmatched junction bases numbered 8, after V lost 0 bases and J lost 5 bases. The CDR3: CASSQDPDRGGYGYTF. Here the CDR3 DNA reads TGCGCCAGCAGCCAAGATCCCGACAGGGGCGGGTATGGCTACACCTTC.

Concerning this clone: Germline and junction disagree at one end, which may indicate a read error. The chain is built from TRBV6-1 and TRBJ1-5; possible D gene TRBD1, 6 bases. The germline CDR1 and CDR2 sequences are MNHNS and SASEGT. The CDR3 has 15 residues. CDR3 sequence: CASREGGLSSQPQHF. In nucleotides, the CDR3 is TGTGCCAGCAGGGAAGGGGGACTGTCCTCCCAGCCCCAGCATTTT.

This clone was picked up one time. V and J are TRBV18 and TRBJ2-6; weak D call: TRBD1 (6 bases). The CDR3 extends over 18 amino acids. The V end was cut by 3 bases, the J end by 4 bases, with 19 bases between. Germline V gene data show CDR1 as KGHSH and CDR2 as LQKENI. CDR3 DNA sequence: TGTGCCAGCTCACCGGCCAGTCCTACAGGGTCCGGGGCCAACGTCCTGACTTTC. This codes for CASSPASPTGSGANVLTF.

The chain recombines TRBV28 with TRBJ1-4; no firm D call. Trimming took off 3 bases at V and 8 bases at J, with 10 bases between the two ends. Germline values: CDR1 MDHEN, CDR2 SYDVKM. The CDR3 runs 13 residues. The CDR3 DNA sequence: TGTGCCAGCAGTTTCGGCCAGGTGGAAAAACTGTTTTTT. Residues: CASSFGQVEKLFF. Full variable domain (rest looked up from reference TRBV28 and TRBJ1-4): DVKVTQSSRYLVKRTGEKVFLECVQDMDHENMFWYRQDPGLGLRLIYFSYDVKMKEKGDIPEGYSVSREKKERFSLILESASTNQTSMYLCASSFGQVEKLFFGSGTQLSVL.

V and J are TRBV12-3 or TRBV12-4 and TRBJ2-7; the D gene is possibly TRBD1 (6 bases). Trimming took off 6 bases at V and 5 bases at J, with 14 bases between the two ends. The CDR3 is 13 residues long. The CDR3 here is CASSSGHLDEQYF. The CDR3 DNA is TGTGCCAGCAGCTCGGGACACTTGGACGAGCAGTACTTC.

This chain joins TRBV7-2 and TRBJ1-2, with D tentatively TRBD1 (5 bases). The length of the CDR3 is 14 residues. Germline assignment: CDR1 SGHTA and CDR2 FQGNSA. V lost 5 bases and J lost 5, with 15 bases in between. DNA for the CDR3: TGTGCCAGCAGCACCCGCGGGACGGATTATGGCTACACCTTC. Its translation is CASSTRGTDYGYTF.